The clone carrying this TCR beta chain has only a few counts. Sequencing involved patients with CD8+CD57+ cell expansion previously shown by flow cytometry. Severe acquired aplastic anemia was present in all patients. Genomic DNA served as template for TCR beta VDJ and CDR3 profiling. From the reads, TCRdb called clonotypes with MiXCR, one entry per CDR3 protein. The sample contains approximately 470,000 distinct CDR3 sequences, approximately 32% of which appear only once. The germline CDR1 and CDR2 sequences are LNHDA and SQIVND (reference sequence). Trimming stripped 9 bases from V and 8 bases from J, with 23 bases between. The CDR3 loop spans 14 amino acids. This sample was included in a study of CD8+CD57+ T cells in acquired aplastic anemia.

The sequencing input was sorted CD4+, CD8+, or CD8+CD57+ T cells (not recorded which) from PBMCs. The V call is TRBV19, the J call TRBJ2-7; TRBD2 might be the D (5 bases). This sequence was found in a human donor with aplastic anemia. CDR3: CASEKSGSSLKQYF. The CDR3 nucleotides read TGTGCCAGCGAGAAATCGGGGAGCTCCCTAAAGCAGTACTTC.